The T cell receptor (beta chain) described here comes from a study of blood T cell repertoires in COVID-19. Overall study: Italy, Spain and the United States were the sources of the convalescent and acute COVID-19 samples. Sample material is recorded as cDNA or gDNA derived from T cells, B-cell-depleted T cells, or PBMCs.

In the case of this clone: One end of the junction is discordant with germline, which a read error may explain. Different DNA sequences within this sample yield the same CDR3.

In the original analysis: The authors estimated nucleated cell counts from reference gene primer amplification. Some clones are missing from TCRdb's copy, which holds only in-frame ones; the method was immunoSEQ multiplex PCR. The V and J calls and clone size were taken over from that table, and D and trimming were inferred from the DNA. The repertoire holds 150,000 to 200,000 clones, with around 90% as singletons. Germline V gene lookup returns CDR1 MNHEY and CDR2 SVGAGI. This CDR3 comprises 14 residues. The chain joins TRBV6-5 to TRBJ1-2; D is uncertain. Sequencing was performed on peripheral blood. This receptor was obtained from a man over 45 with acute or convalescent COVID-19. The CDR3 sequence: CASTSAGSNYGYTF. The CDR3 DNA sequence: TGTGCCAGCACCTCAGCGGGGTCTAACTACGGCTACACCTTC.